Below, 23 T cell receptor beta chains from the same sample are listed, as sequenced in a study of OX40 agonist ivuxolimab in advanced cancers. TCRdb keeps only in-frame clones here, not all; method: immunoSEQ multiplex PCR. Counted here are around 100,000 clones, 90% occurring once; the ten biggest clones make up roughly 0.16%. The specimen was CD4+ or CD8+ T cells sorted from blood, collected in a trial of the OX40 agonist ivuxolimab. These receptors all stem from an adult with an advanced solid tumor such as melanoma, head and neck, liver or kidney cancer.

V and J are TRBV27 and TRBJ1-5; D not resolved. Trimming removed 3 bases at V and 1 base at J, with 10 bases between. Germline V gene sequence: CDR1 MNHEY, CDR2 SMNVEV (reference sequence). The CDR3 runs to 15 residues. In DNA, the CDR3 is TGTGCCAGCAGTTTGCTCTTCCCAAGCAATCAGCCCCAGCATTTT. Translation: CASSLLFPSNQPQHF.

The rearrangement links TRBV19 to TRBJ2-1, with no clear D. CDR1 is LNHDA, CDR2 SQIVND, per germline (reference sequence). The length of the CDR3 is 15 residues. Trimming took 2 bases from V and 4 from J, leaving 12 bases between them. For the CDR3, the DNA is TGTGCCAGTAGTATAAGAAGGGATCGGTACAATGAGCAGTTCTTC. Translation: CASSIRRDRYNEQFF.

The chain joins TRBV28 to TRBJ1-1; 8 nucleotides line up with TRBD1. Germline values: CDR1 MDHEN, CDR2 SYDVKM. This CDR3 comprises 15 residues. The J segment lost 0 bases and the V segment lost 5 bases, leaving 5 bases of the junction unmatched. The CDR3 DNA sequence: TGTGCCAGCAGTAGTCAGGGGGCCGTGAACACTGAAGCTTTCTTT. Its protein product is CASSSQGAVNTEAFF.

This rearrangement joins TRBV15 to TRBJ1-5; weak D call: TRBD1 (5 bases). Germline V gives CDR1 LNHNV, CDR2 YYDKDF (reference sequence). V gave up 0 bases and J gave up 7 bases, with 10 bases separating them. The CDR3 is 14 amino acids. Here the CDR3 reads CATSREGVIQPQHF. In nucleotides, the CDR3 is TGTGCCACCAGCAGAGAGGGGGTAATCCAGCCCCAGCATTTT.

CDR3 protein: CASTPGLPPYEQYF. The DNA of the CDR3 is TGTGCCAGCACCCCCGGACTCCCTCCCTACGAGCAGTACTTC. The rearrangement uses TRBV27 and TRBJ2-7, with a possible D match to TRBD2 (5 bases). V was clipped by 7 bases and J by 2 bases, with 15 bases between them. Germline V gene sequence: CDR1 MNHEY, CDR2 SMNVEV (reference sequence). CDR3 length: 14 residues.

The chain uses TRBV27 and TRBJ1-2; the D is unclear. Looked up from germline, CDR1 is MNHEY and CDR2 is SMNVEV (reference sequence). There are 13 residues in the CDR3. V was clipped by 5 bases and J by 8 bases, with 15 bases between them. The CDR3 DNA sequence: TGTGCCAGCAGTCAACACCAGTCCCGGGGCTACACCTTC. Encoded protein: CASSQHQSRGYTF.

The V call is TRBV14, the J call TRBJ1-4; TRBD1 might be the D (5 bases). Per germline, CDR1 SGHDN and CDR2 FVKESK. There are 17 residues in the CDR3. V lost 2 bases to trimming and J lost 6 bases, with 19 bases between them. CDR3 residues: CASSQIGRGSWHEKLFF. The CDR3 region has the DNA TGTGCCAGCAGCCAAATTGGAAGGGGCAGTTGGCATGAAAAACTGTTTTTT. Full variable domain (outside the CDR3, taken from reference TRBV14 and TRBJ1-4): EAGVTQFPSHSVIEKGQTVTLRCDPISGHDNLYWYRRVMGKEIKFLLHFVKESKQDESGMPNNRFLAERTGGTYSTLKVQPAELEDSGVYFCASSQIGRGSWHEKLFFGSGTQLSVL.

This clone was detected only a few times. This chain connects TRBV14 to TRBJ2-1, with a weak D call TRBD2 (6 bases). Germline CDR1 is SGHDN and CDR2 is FVKESK. The length of the CDR3 is 22 residues. V lost 0 bases, J lost 6 bases, and 33 bases lay in between. CDR3 residues: CASSQDIGQRIEGGRFTNEQFF. CDR3 coding DNA: TGTGCCAGCAGCCAAGACATAGGGCAGCGTATAGAGGGTGGGAGGTTTACCAATGAGCAGTTCTTC.

The rearrangement uses TRBV6-1 and TRBJ1-4; 7 nucleotides line up with TRBD1. From germline, CDR1 is MNHNS and CDR2 SASEGT. The length of the CDR3 is 14 residues. The junction had 9 bases not matched to a gene; V was cut back by 7 bases and J by 7 bases. The CDR3 is CASKSGTVGEKLFF. The DNA of the CDR3 is TGTGCCAGCAAGAGCGGGACAGTGGGTGAAAAACTGTTTTTT.

The chain uses TRBV5-6 and TRBJ1-2, with TRBD1 as a possible D gene (5 bases). The CDR3 is 14 amino acids. Trimming shortened V by 1 base and J by 3 bases, and 10 bases separated the two germline ends. Germline lookup yields CDR1 SGHDT and CDR2 YYEEEE. The DNA of the CDR3 is TGTGCCAGCAGCTTGTTGCGGGGACACTATGGCTACACCTTC. Its translation is CASSLLRGHYGYTF. The full variable domain, rest sourced from reference TRBV5-6 and TRBJ1-2, is DAGVTQSPTHLIKTRGQQVTLRCSPKSGHDTVSWYQQALGQGPQFIFQYYEEEERQRGNFPDRFSGHQFPNYSSELNVNALLLGDSALYLCASSLLRGHYGYTFGSGTRLTVV.

V usage is TRBV7-2 and J usage is TRBJ2-1; D remains ambiguous. From germline, CDR1 is SGHTA and CDR2 FQGNSA. Trimming removed 4 bases at V and 1 base at J, with 8 bases between. The CDR3 spans 14 residues. The DNA of the CDR3 is TGTGCCAGCAGCTCCCCAGGTTCCTACAATGAGCAGTTCTTC. Amino acid sequence: CASSSPGSYNEQFF.

Turning to this clone: Other DNA sequences in this sample translate to the same CDR3. The J gene is TRBJ1-2, the V gene TRBV19; TRBD1 matches at 7 bases. CDR1 LNHDA and CDR2 SQIVND come from the germline V gene (reference sequence). The CDR3 is 13 residues long. Trimming at V came to 7 bases and at J to 7 bases, leaving 9 bases not matched to a gene. CDR3 sequence: CASTTRGRRGYTF. The CDR3 DNA sequence: TGTGCCAGTACAACGAGGGGGCGACGTGGCTACACCTTC.

This sequence joins TRBV30 and TRBJ1-1, with 8 bases aligning to TRBD1. The V segment lost 3 bases and the J segment 1 base; nucleotides outside the gene matches: 4. The germline V gene encodes CDR1 GTSNPN and CDR2 SVGIG (reference sequence). The CDR3 is 14 residues long. CDR3 DNA sequence: TGTGCCTGGAGCCCTGGACAGGGGAACACTGAAGCTTTCTTT. Translated, it gives CAWSPGQGNTEAFF.

The chain links TRBV18 to TRBJ2-2, with D tentatively TRBD1 or TRBD2 (6 bases each). Germline CDR1 reads KGHSH; CDR2 reads LQKENI. The CDR3 is made up of 15 amino acids. The germline V and J ends were trimmed by 5 bases and 4 bases, with 14 bases remaining between them. The CDR3: CASSEGGSRTGELFF. The CDR3 DNA is TGTGCCAGCTCAGAGGGGGGATCTCGCACCGGGGAGCTGTTTTTT.

This chain joins TRBV19 and TRBJ2-2; 7 nucleotides line up with TRBD1. The CDR3 is made up of 15 amino acids. With V trimmed by 7 bases and J by 4 bases, 9 bases remained unmatched. Germline V CDR1 and CDR2: LNHDA, SQIVND (reference sequence). CDR3 amino acids: CASIPRGKITGELFF. The CDR3, as DNA: TGTGCCAGTATCCCCAGGGGGAAGATCACCGGGGAGCTGTTTTTT.

The V and J genes are TRBV11-3 and TRBJ2-2, with D tentatively TRBD1 (5 bases). Germline CDR1 and CDR2: SGHNT and YENEEA. The V gene lost 5 bases and the J gene lost 1 base, with 8 bases spanning the gap. This CDR3 has 14 amino acids. The CDR3, as DNA: TGTGCCAGCAGCACACAGGAGAACACCGGGGAGCTGTTTTTT. It encodes CASSTQENTGELFF.

Written as DNA, the CDR3 is TGTGCCACCAGCATAGCTTTTGGGGGCTCCTACGAGCAGTACTTC. It codes for CATSIAFGGSYEQYF. The chain is built from TRBV15 and TRBJ2-7; TRBD1 or TRBD2 may be the D gene (5 bases each). CDR3 length equals 15 residues. V was cut by 4 bases and J by 0 bases, with 13 bases left in between. CDR1 is LNHNV and CDR2 is YYDKDF in the germline V gene (reference sequence).

This chain links TRBV18 with TRBJ2-3, with 7 bases lining up with TRBD2. After removal of 3 bases from V and 0 bases from J, the junction contained 6 bases not matched to a gene. Germline V gene lookup returns CDR1 KGHSH and CDR2 LQKENI. The CDR3 contains 16 residues. In nucleotides, the CDR3 is TGTGCCAGCTCACCCCTCGGGGGGAGGAGCACAGATACGCAGTATTTT. Protein sequence: CASSPLGGRSTDTQYF.

The chain recombines TRBV5-6 with TRBJ2-7, with D possibly TRBD1 on 6 matching bases. CDR1 and CDR2 (germline): SGHDT, YYEEEE. Trimming removed 1 base at V and 2 bases at J, with 13 bases between. The CDR3 sequence is 15 residues long. The CDR3 is CASSLQGRPTYEQYF. The DNA for the CDR3 is TGTGCCAGCAGCTTGCAGGGGAGACCTACCTACGAGCAGTACTTC. The full variable domain, completed using reference TRBV5-6 and TRBJ2-7, is DAGVTQSPTHLIKTRGQQVTLRCSPKSGHDTVSWYQQALGQGPQFIFQYYEEEERQRGNFPDRFSGHQFPNYSSELNVNALLLGDSALYLCASSLQGRPTYEQYFGPGTRLTVT.

The chain combines TRBV7-2 with TRBJ2-5; D is uncertain. The CDR3 is 14 amino acids. Germline V lookup: CDR1 SGHTA, CDR2 FQGNSA. Trimming removed 4 bases at V and 5 bases at J, with 14 bases between. CDR3 sequence: CASSSRLVGETQYF. The CDR3 region has the DNA TGTGCCAGCAGCTCCCGGCTTGTTGGGGAGACCCAGTACTTC.

This clone was observed a single time. The chain is built from TRBV7-3 and TRBJ2-3, with 10 nucleotides matching TRBD2. The CDR3 length is 15 residues. The germline CDR1 and CDR2 sequences are SGHTA and FQGTGA. The J segment lost 2 bases and the V segment lost 6 bases, leaving 5 bases of the junction unmatched. The DNA of the CDR3 is TGTGCCAGCAGTTCTAGCGGGGGACTCACAGATACGCAGTATTTT. Translating gives CASSSSGGLTDTQYF.

The chain joins TRBV6-1 to TRBJ1-2; 7 nucleotides agree with TRBD1. J gave up 4 bases and V 3 bases, and 14 bases lay outside the gene matches. Germline V gene sequence: CDR1 MNHNS, CDR2 SASEGT. This CDR3 contains 17 residues. The CDR3 region has the DNA TGTGCCAGCAGTGAGAGGAGGGTAGGGGGCGCGTCCTATGGCTACACCTTC. Translation gives CASSERRVGGASYGYTF.

The chain is built from TRBV2 and TRBJ2-7, with D possibly TRBD2 on 6 matching bases. Trimming shortened V by 8 bases and J by 3 bases, and 8 bases separated the two germline ends. Germline V gene lookup returns CDR1 SNHLY and CDR2 FYNNEI. The CDR3 covers 11 residues. CDR3 DNA: TGTGCCAGCTTCGGGGGCTACGAGCAGTACTTC. Translating gives CASFGGYEQYF. Based on the CDR3 plus reference TRBV2 and TRBJ2-7, the full variable domain is EPEVTQTPSHQVTQMGQEVILRCVPISNHLYFYWYRQILGQKVEFLVSFYNNEISEKSEIFDDQFSVERPDGSNFTLKIRSTKLEDSAMYFCASFGGYEQYFGPGTRLTVT.